The source of this T cell receptor (beta chain) is a study of blood T cell repertoires in COVID-19. Study context: Acute and convalescent COVID-19 specimens originated in the United States, Italy and Spain.

Only in-frame clones appear in the TCRdb table, and some are missing; sequencing was by immunoSEQ multiplex PCR. Found here are 110,000 to 150,000 clones, roughly 90% of them singletons; the top ten hold about 10%. The V end was cut by 2 bases, the J end by 6 bases, with 8 bases between. Germline CDR1 is MDHEN and CDR2 is SYDVKM. CDR3 length: 13 amino acids. This TCR was sampled from a man over 45 with active or convalescent COVID-19. Material for sequencing was peripheral blood. The chain is built from TRBV28 and TRBJ1-5, with a weak D call TRBD1 (5 bases). The CDR3 nucleotides are TGTGCCAGCAGTTTAGGGGGGTCTCAGCCCCAGCATTTT. It codes for CASSLGGSQPQHF.